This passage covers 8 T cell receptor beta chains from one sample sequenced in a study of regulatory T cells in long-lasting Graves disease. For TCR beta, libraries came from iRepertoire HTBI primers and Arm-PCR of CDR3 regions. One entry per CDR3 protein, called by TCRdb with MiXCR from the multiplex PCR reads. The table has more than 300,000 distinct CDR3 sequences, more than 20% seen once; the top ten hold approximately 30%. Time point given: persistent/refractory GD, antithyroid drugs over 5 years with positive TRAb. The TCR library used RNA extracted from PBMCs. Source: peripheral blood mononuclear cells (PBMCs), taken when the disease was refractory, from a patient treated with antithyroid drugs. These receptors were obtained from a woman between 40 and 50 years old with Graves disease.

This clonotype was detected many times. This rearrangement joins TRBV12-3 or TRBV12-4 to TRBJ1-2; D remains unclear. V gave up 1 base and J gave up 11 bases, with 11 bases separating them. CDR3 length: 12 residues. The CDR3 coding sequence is TGTGCCAGCAGTTTAGGGACTCGTAGTTACACCTTC. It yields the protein CASSLGTRSYTF.

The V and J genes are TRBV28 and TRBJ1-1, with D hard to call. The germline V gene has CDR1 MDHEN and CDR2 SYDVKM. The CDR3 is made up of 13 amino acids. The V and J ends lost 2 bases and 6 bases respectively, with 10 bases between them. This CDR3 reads CASSLSQWAEAFF. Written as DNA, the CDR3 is TGTGCCAGCAGTTTAAGCCAGTGGGCTGAAGCTTTCTTT.

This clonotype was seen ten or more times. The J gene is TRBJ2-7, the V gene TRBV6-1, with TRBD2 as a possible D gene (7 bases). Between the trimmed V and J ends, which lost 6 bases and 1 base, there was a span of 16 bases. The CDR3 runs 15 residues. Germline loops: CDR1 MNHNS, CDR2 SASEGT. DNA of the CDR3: TGTGCCAGCAGACCACCCGGGGGGCCATCCTACGAGCAGTACTTC. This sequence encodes CASRPPGGPSYEQYF.

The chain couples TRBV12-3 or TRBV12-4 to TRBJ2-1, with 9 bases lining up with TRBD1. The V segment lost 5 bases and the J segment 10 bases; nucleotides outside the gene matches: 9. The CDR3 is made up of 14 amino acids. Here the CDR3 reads CASSVTRTGEEQFF. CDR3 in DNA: TGTGCCAGCAGTGTCACACGGACAGGGGAAGAGCAGTTCTTC.

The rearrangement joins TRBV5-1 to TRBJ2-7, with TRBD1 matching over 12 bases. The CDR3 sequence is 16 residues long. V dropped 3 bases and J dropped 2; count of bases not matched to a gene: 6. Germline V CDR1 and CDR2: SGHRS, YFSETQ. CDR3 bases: TGCGCCAGCAGCTCGGTTTGGGACAGGGGGCCCTACGAGCAGTACTTC. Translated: CASSSVWDRGPYEQYF.

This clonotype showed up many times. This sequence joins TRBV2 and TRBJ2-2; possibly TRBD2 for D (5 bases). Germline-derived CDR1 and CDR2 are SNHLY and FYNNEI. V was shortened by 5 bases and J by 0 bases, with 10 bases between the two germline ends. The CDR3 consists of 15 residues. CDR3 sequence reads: CASSRSSPNTGELFF. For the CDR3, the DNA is TGTGCCAGCAGTAGGTCTAGCCCGAACACCGGGGAGCTGTTTTTT. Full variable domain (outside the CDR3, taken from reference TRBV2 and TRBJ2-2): EPEVTQTPSHQVTQMGQEVILRCVPISNHLYFYWYRQILGQKVEFLVSFYNNEISEKSEIFDDQFSVERPDGSNFTLKIRSTKLEDSAMYFCASSRSSPNTGELFFGEGSRLTVL.

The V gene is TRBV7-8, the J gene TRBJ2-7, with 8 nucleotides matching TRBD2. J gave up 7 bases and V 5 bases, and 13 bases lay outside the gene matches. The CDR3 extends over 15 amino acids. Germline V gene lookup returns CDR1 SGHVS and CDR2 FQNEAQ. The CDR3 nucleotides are TGTGCCAGCAGCGGGGCGGGAGGACACTACAATGAGCAGTACTTC. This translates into CASSGAGGHYNEQYF.

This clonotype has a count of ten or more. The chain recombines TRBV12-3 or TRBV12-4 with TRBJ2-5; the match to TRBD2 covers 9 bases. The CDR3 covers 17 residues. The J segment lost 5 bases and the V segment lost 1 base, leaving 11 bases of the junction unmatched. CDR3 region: CASSLVTSGLDRETQYF. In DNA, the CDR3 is TGTGCCAGCAGTTTAGTAACTAGCGGGTTGGATAGGGAGACCCAGTACTTC.